This T cell receptor beta chain stems from a study of T cell changes during pregnancy in multiple sclerosis. V was cut by 3 bases and J by 4 bases, with 13 bases left in between. CDR1 GTSNPN and CDR2 SVGIG come from the germline V gene (reference sequence). The CDR3 is made up of 14 amino acids. Sequenced by immunoSEQ multiplex PCR; TCRdb stores in-frame clones only, minus some. The sample shows about 40,000 clones, just over 90% of them seen only once. This clone was seen a single time. The chain combines TRBV30 with TRBJ1-3; D possibly corresponds to TRBD1 (5 bases). The source material was CD4+ T cells from peripheral blood mononuclear cells, sampled in the third trimester of pregnancy. This receptor was taken from a female donor with multiple sclerosis, enrolled in a pregnancy study. The CDR3 sequence: CAWSIGQPGNTIYF. The DNA for the CDR3 is TGTGCCTGGAGCATCGGACAACCCGGAAACACCATATATTTT.